This TCR beta chain came from a study of T cell responses to AZD1222 COVID-19 vaccine. This CDR3 region has 15 residues. V dropped 2 bases and J dropped 2 bases, with 7 bases sitting between them. Germline lookup yields CDR1 MNHEY and CDR2 SMNVEV (reference sequence). TCRdb's table, derived via immunoSEQ multiplex PCR, lists solely in-frame clones and lacks some. The sample shows 90,000 to 110,000 clones, about 88% of them seen only once. The TCR sequence derives from an adult who received the AZD1222 COVID-19 vaccine. Sequences were derived from peripheral blood, sampled 28 days after the second AZD1222 dose. This chain uses TRBV27 with TRBJ1-6; D not resolved. The CDR3: CASSLEGPYNSPLHF. The CDR3 bases are TGTGCCAGCAGTTTAGAGGGCCCCTATAATTCACCCCTCCACTTT.